This TCR beta chain was recovered during a study of technical replicates of blood from a few donors. Trimming shortened V by 3 bases and J by 4 bases, and 18 bases separated the two germline ends. CDR1 SGHTA and CDR2 FQGNSA come from the germline V gene. The CDR3 has 16 amino acids. TCRdb's table, derived via immunoSEQ multiplex PCR, lists solely in-frame clones and lacks some. Of around 69,000 clones detected, approximately 84% appear once; the ten largest clones hold around 5.5%. The count of this clone is one. The chain combines TRBV7-2 with TRBJ2-5; D is perhaps TRBD1 (6 bases). The TCR was taken from a human donor in good health. Some clones in this sample may be carry-over from other donors' samples. Sequences were obtained from PBMCs. The CDR3: CASSLGFTGLRETQYF. The CDR3 DNA is TGTGCCAGCAGCTTGGGGTTTACAGGGTTGCGAGAGACCCAGTACTTC.